The TCR beta chain under discussion was sequenced for a study of beta chain features in type 1 diabetes. Study observations and caveats: Shorter TCRB CDR3s, moderately but significantly so, marked every one of the four CD4+ subsets in Type 1 diabetes patients. Type 1 diabetes patients had fewer VDJ junction insertions and more deletions.

The table lists this clone with a few counts. The antigen is unknown. The ends were cut back, 4 bases at V and 5 bases at J, with 24 bases in the middle. CDR3 length: 17 residues. In germline, CDR1 is SGHRS, CDR2 YFSETQ. The investigators reverse transcribed all of the isolated RNA, so they sequenced expressed TCRB transcripts. Some clones are missing from TCRdb's copy, which holds only in-frame ones; the method was immunoSEQ multiplex PCR. The sample records around 260,000 clones, roughly 24% being singletons. The rearrangement uses TRBV5-1 and TRBJ2-5, with TRBD2 as a possible D gene (5 bases). Sequencing used naive CD4+ T cells from blood. This receptor was identified in a woman under 40 with type 1 diabetes. This CDR3 reads CASSPGFVDPTRETQYF. In DNA, the CDR3 is TGCGCCAGCAGCCCGGGGTTTGTCGATCCAACAAGGGAGACCCAGTACTTC.